This record covers a single T cell receptor (beta chain). Its antigen is currently unknown. This sample was included in a study of CD8 T cells in ankylosing spondylitis. Whole-study findings and limits: Significant enrichment of disease-linked clones was reported in matched ankylosing spondylitis synovial fluid. The disease-linked clones had a CD8+ phenotype and low blood frequencies. It appeared that ankylosing spondylitis blood was characterized by a TCR beta motif of several highly homologous variants. There were earlier reports of some motif variants in reactive arthritis synovial fluid and blood.

CDR3 length: 14 amino acids. CDR1 is DFQATT, CDR2 SNEGSKA, per germline (reference sequence). The ends were cut back, 5 bases at V and 7 bases at J, with 17 bases in the middle. TCRdb analysed the 5' RACE reads with MiXCR anew, one entry per CDR3 protein. The table lists hundreds of thousands of distinct CDR3 sequences, approximately 12% of them singletons. The source of this sequence is a male donor with ankylosing spondylitis. The chain has TRBV20-1 and TRBJ1-4, with D perhaps matching TRBD1 (6 bases). The specimen sequenced was blood, either unsorted or a sorted T cell fraction (not recorded which). CDR3 residues: CSAQTGTWGEKLFF. CDR3 sequence (DNA): TGCAGTGCTCAAACAGGGACTTGGGGTGAAAAACTGTTTTTT.